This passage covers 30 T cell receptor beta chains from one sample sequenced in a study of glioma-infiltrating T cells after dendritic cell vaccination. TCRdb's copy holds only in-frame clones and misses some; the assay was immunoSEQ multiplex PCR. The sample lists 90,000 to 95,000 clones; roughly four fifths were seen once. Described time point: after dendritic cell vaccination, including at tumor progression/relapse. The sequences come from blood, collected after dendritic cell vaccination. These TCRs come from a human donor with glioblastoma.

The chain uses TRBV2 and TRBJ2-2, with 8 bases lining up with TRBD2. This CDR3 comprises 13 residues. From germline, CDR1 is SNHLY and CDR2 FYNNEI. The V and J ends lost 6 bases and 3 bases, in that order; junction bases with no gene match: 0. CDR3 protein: CASRLADTGELFF. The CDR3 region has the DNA TGTGCCAGCAGACTAGCGGACACCGGGGAGCTGTTTTTT.

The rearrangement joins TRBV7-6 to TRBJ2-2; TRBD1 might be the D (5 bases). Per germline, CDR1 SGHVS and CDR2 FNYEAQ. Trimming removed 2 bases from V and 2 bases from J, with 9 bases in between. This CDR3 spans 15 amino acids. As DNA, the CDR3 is TGTGCCAGCAGCTTACAGGGCCCCAACACCGGGGAGCTGTTTTTT. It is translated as CASSLQGPNTGELFF.

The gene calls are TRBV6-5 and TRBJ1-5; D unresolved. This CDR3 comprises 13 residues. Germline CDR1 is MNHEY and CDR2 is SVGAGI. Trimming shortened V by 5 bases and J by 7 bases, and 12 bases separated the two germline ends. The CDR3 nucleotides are TGTGCCAGCAGTCAATGGACGGGACAGCCCCAGCATTTT. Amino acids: CASSQWTGQPQHF.

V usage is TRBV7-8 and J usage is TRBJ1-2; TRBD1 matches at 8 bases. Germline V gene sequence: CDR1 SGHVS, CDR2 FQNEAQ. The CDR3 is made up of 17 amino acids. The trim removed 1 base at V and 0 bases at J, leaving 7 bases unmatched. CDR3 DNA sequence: TGTGCCAGCAGCTTAGATCCAGGGGGCGCATCTAACTATGGCTACACCTTC. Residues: CASSLDPGGASNYGYTF.

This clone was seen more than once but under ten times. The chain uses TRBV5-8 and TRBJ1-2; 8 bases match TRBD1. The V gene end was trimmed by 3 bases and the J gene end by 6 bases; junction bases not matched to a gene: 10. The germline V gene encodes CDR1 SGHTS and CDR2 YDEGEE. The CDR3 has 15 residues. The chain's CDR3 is CASSSRDRRRNGYTF. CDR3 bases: TGTGCCAGCAGCTCCCGGGACAGGAGGAGGAATGGCTACACCTTC.

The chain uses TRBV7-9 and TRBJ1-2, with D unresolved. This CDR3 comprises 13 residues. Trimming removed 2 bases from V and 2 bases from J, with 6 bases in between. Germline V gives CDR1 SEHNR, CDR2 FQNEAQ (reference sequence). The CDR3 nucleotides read TGTGCCAGCAGCTTAAACTCCAACTATGGCTACACCTTC. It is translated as CASSLNSNYGYTF.

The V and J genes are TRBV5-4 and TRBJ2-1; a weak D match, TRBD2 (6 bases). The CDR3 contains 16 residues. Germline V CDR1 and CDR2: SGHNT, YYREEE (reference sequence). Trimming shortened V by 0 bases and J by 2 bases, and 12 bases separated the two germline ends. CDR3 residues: CASSLAGERAYNEQFF. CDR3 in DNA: TGTGCCAGCAGCTTGGCGGGGGAGCGAGCCTACAATGAGCAGTTCTTC.

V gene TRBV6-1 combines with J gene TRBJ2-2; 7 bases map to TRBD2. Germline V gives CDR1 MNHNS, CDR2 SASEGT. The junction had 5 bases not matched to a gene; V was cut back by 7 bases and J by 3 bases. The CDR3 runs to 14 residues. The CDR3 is CASKAGMDTGELFF. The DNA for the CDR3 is TGTGCCAGCAAAGCGGGGATGGACACCGGGGAGCTGTTTTTT.

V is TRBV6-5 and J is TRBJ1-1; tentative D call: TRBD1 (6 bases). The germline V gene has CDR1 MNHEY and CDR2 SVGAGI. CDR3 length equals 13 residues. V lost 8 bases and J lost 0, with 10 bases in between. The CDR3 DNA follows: TGTGCCAGCCAGGGGAACATGAACACTGAAGCTTTCTTT. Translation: CASQGNMNTEAFF.

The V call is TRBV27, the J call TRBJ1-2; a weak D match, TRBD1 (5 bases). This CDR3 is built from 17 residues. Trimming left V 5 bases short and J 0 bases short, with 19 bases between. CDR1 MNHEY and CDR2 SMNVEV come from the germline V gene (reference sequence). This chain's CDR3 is CASSRITGPYSNYGYTF. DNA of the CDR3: TGTGCCAGCAGTCGAATTACAGGACCGTATTCTAACTATGGCTACACCTTC.

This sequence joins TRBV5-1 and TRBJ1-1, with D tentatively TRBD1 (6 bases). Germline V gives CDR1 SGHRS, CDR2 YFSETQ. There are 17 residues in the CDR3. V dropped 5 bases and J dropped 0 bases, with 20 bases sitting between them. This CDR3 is CASRSQLLDRMNTEAFF. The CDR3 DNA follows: TGCGCCAGCAGAAGCCAATTACTGGACAGAATGAACACTGAAGCTTTCTTT.

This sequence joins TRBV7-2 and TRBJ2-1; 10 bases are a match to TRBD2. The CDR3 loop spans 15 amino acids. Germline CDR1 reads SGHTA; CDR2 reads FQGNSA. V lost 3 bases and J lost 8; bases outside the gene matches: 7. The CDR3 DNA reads TGTGCCAGCAGCTTGCAGCGGGGGGGCGGCGATGAGCAGTTCTTC. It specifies CASSLQRGGGDEQFF.

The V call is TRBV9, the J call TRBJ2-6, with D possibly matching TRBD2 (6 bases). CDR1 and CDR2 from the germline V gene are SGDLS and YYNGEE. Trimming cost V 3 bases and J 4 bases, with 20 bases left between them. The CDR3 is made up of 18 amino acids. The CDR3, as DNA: TGTGCCAGCAGCGCCGGAGGGTCTTCCTGGCTCGGGGCCAACGTCCTGACTTTC. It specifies CASSAGGSSWLGANVLTF.

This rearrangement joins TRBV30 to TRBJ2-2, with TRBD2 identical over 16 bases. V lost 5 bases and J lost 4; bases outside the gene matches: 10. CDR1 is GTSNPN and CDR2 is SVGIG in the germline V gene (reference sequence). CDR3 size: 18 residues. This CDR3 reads CAWEPGTSGRAATGELFF. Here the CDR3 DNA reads TGTGCCTGGGAGCCAGGGACTAGCGGGAGGGCCGCCACCGGGGAGCTGTTTTTT.

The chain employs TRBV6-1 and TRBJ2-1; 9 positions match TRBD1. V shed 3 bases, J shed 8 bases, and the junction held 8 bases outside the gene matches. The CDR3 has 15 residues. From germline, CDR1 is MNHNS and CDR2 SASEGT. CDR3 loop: CASSDRDREIYEQFF. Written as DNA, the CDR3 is TGTGCCAGCAGTGACCGGGACAGGGAGATCTATGAGCAGTTCTTC.

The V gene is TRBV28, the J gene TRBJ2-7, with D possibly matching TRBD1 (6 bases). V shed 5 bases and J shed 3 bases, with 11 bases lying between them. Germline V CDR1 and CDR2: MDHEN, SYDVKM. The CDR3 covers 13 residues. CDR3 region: CASSPTGIYEQYF. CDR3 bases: TGTGCCAGCAGTCCCACAGGGATCTACGAGCAGTACTTC.

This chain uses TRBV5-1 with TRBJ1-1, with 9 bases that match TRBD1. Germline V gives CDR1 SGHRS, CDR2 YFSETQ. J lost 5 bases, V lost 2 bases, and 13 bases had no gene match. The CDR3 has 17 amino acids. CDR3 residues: CASSFLPGQGMGTEAFF. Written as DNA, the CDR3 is TGCGCCAGCAGCTTCTTACCGGGACAGGGAATGGGAACTGAAGCTTTCTTT. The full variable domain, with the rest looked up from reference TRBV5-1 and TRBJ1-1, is KAGVTQTPRYLIKTRGQQVTLSCSPISGHRSVSWYQQTPGQGLQFLFEYFSETQRNKGNFPGRFSGRQFSNSRSEMNVSTLELGDSALYLCASSFLPGQGMGTEAFFGQGTRLTVV.

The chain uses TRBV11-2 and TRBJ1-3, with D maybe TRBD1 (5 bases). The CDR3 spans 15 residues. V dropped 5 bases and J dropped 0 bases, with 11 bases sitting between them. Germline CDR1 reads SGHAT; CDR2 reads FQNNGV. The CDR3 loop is CASSPGGNSGNTIYF. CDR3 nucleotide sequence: TGTGCCAGCAGCCCTGGGGGGAACTCTGGAAACACCATATATTTT.

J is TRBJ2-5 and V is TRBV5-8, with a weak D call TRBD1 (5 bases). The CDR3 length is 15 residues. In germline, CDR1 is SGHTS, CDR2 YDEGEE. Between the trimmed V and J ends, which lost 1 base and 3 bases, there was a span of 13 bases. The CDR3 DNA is TGTGCCAGCAGCTTGCCCTCGGCAGGGAAAGAGACCCAGTACTTC. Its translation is CASSLPSAGKETQYF.

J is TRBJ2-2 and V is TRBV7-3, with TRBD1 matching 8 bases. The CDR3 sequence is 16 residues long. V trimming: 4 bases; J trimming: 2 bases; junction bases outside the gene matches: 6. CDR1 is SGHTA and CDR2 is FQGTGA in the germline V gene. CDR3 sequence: CASSYGTGKNTGELFF. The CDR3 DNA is TGTGCCAGCAGCTACGGGACAGGAAAAAACACCGGGGAGCTGTTTTTT.

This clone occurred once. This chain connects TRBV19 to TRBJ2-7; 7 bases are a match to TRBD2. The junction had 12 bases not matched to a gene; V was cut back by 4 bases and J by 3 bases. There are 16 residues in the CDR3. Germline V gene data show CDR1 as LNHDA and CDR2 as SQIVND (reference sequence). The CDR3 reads CASSSGEGTGFYEQYF. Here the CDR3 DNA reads TGTGCCAGTAGTAGCGGGGAGGGGACGGGATTCTACGAGCAGTACTTC.

CDR3: CASSLEATGVGELFF. The CDR3 DNA is TGCGCCAGCAGCTTGGAGGCGACAGGGGTCGGGGAGCTGTTTTTT. The chain links TRBV5-1 to TRBJ2-2; TRBD1 agrees at 8 bases. V lost 0 bases and J lost 7; bases outside the gene matches: 5. The germline gives CDR1 SGHRS, CDR2 YFSETQ. The CDR3 is 15 amino acids. Based on the CDR3 plus reference TRBV5-1 and TRBJ2-2, the full variable domain is KAGVTQTPRYLIKTRGQQVTLSCSPISGHRSVSWYQQTPGQGLQFLFEYFSETQRNKGNFPGRFSGRQFSNSRSEMNVSTLELGDSALYLCASSLEATGVGELFFGEGSRLTVL.

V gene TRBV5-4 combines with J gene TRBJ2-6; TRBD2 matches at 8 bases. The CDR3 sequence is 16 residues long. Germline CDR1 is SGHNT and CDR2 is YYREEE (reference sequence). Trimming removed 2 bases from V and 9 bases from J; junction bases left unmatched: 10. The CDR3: CASSFGGGKVDNVLTF. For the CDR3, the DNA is TGTGCCAGCAGCTTCGGGGGGGGGAAAGTGGACAACGTCCTGACTTTC.

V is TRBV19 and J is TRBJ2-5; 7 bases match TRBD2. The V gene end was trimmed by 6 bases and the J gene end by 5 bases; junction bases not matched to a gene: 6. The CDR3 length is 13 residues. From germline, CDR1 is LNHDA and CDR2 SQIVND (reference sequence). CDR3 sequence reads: CASSRLAQETQYF. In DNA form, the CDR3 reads TGTGCCAGTAGCCGACTAGCCCAGGAGACCCAGTACTTC.

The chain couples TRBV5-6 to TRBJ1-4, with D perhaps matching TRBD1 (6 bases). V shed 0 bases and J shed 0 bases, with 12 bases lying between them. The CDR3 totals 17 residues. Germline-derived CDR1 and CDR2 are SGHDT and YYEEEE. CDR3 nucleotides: TGTGCCAGCAGCTTGGCCGGGGGGGCGACAACTAATGAAAAACTGTTTTTT. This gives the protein CASSLAGGATTNEKLFF.

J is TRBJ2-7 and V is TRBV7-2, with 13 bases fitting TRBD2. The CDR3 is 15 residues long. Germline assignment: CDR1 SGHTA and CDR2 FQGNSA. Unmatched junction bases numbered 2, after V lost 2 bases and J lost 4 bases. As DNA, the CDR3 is TGTGCCAGCAGCTTAACTAGCGGGGGGGATTACGAGCAGTACTTC. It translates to CASSLTSGGDYEQYF.

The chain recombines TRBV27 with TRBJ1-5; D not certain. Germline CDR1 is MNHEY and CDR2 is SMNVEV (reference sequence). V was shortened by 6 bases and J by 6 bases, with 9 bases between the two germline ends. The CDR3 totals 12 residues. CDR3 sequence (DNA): TGTGCCAGCAGCCAGGTTGGTCAGCCCCAGCATTTT. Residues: CASSQVGQPQHF.

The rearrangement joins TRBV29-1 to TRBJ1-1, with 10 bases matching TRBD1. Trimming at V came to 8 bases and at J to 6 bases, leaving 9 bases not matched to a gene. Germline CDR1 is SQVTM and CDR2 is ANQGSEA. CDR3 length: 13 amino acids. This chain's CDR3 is CSTPGTGVPEAFF. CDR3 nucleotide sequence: TGCAGCACACCCGGGACAGGGGTCCCTGAAGCTTTCTTT.

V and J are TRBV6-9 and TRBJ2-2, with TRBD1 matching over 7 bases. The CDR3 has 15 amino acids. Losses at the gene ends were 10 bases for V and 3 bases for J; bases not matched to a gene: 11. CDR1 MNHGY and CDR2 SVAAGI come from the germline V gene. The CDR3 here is CATRGGWVDTGELFF. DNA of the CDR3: TGTGCCACCCGAGGGGGCTGGGTGGACACCGGGGAGCTGTTTTTT.

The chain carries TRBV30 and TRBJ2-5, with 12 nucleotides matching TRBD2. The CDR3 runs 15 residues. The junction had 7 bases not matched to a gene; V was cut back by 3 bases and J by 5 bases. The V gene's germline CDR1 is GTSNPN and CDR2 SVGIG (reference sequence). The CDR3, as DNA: TGTGCCTGGAGCCCTAGCGGGAGGGCCTGGGAGACCCAGTACTTC. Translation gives CAWSPSGRAWETQYF.